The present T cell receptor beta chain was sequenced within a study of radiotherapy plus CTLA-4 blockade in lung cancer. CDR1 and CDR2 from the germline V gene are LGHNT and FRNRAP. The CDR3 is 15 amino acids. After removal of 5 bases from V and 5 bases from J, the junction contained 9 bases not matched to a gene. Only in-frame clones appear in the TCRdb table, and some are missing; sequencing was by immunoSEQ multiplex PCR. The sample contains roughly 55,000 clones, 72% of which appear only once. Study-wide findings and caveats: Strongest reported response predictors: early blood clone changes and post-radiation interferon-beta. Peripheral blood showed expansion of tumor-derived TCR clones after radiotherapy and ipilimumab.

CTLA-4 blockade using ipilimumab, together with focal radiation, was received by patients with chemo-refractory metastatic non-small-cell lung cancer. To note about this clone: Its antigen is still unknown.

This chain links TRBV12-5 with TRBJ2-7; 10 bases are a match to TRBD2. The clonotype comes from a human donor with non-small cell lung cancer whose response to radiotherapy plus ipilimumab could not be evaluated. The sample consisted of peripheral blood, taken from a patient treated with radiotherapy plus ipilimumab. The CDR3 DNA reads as TGTGCTAGTGGTCGCGGGACTAGCGCCCTAGACGAGCAGTACTTC. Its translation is CASGRGTSALDEQYF. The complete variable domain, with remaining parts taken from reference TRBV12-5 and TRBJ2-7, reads DARVTQTPRHKVTEMGQEVTMRCQPILGHNTVFWYRQTMMQGLELLAYFRNRAPLDDSGMPKDRFSAEMPDATLATLKIQPSEPRDSAVYFCASGRGTSALDEQYFGPGTRLTVT.